One and the same sample provided the 18 T cell receptor beta chains below, sequenced in a study of regulatory T cells in long-lasting Graves disease. The time point here: newly diagnosed GD, antithyroid drugs for less than 3 months. Preparation of the TCR library used RNA extracted from PBMCs. Both iRepertoire HTBI primers and Arm-PCR of CDR3 regions were used to build the TCR beta libraries. From the multiplex PCR reads, TCRdb called clonotypes with MiXCR, one entry per CDR3 protein. This sample has 450,000 to 600,000 distinct CDR3 sequences, with under 20% found just once. This sample was shared with a second study, whose subject was T cells in Graves' hyperthyroidism and ophthalmopathy.

The sequenced sample was peripheral blood mononuclear cells (PBMCs), obtained at new diagnosis, from a patient treated with antithyroid drugs. The receptors come from a man in his forties or fifties with Graves disease.

This clonotype appeared many times. The V call is TRBV2, the J call TRBJ2-7, with D possibly matching TRBD1 (5 bases). The CDR3 runs to 14 residues. Deletions cut 8 bases from V and 8 bases from J, with 22 bases between. Germline assignment: CDR1 SNHLY and CDR2 FYNNEI. In DNA, the CDR3 is TGTGCCAGCTCCCCTTTCCTTGACAGTCGCCAGCAGTACTTC. Amino acid sequence: CASSPFLDSRQQYF. Based on the CDR3 plus reference TRBV2 and TRBJ2-7, the full variable domain is EPEVTQTPSHQVTQMGQEVILRCVPISNHLYFYWYRQILGQKVEFLVSFYNNEISEKSEIFDDQFSVERPDGSNFTLKIRSTKLEDSAMYFCASSPFLDSRQQYFGPGTRLTVT.

The rearrangement uses TRBV7-3 and TRBJ2-1; tentative D call: TRBD2 (5 bases). Trimming stripped 4 bases from V and 2 bases from J, with 12 bases between. This CDR3 has 15 residues. Looked up from germline, CDR1 is SGHTA and CDR2 is FQGTGA. CDR3 in amino acids: CASSSLLAAYNEQFF. The CDR3 DNA sequence: TGTGCCAGCAGCTCTCTCCTAGCAGCCTACAATGAGCAGTTCTTC.

Note on this clonotype: Since a far larger clone is one base different, this is likely a read error. The conserved phenylalanine or tryptophan normally closing the CDR3 is absent here, so this likely arose from a read error. V is TRBV12-3 or TRBV12-4 and J is TRBJ2-5; 10 bases map to TRBD2. Trimming removed 6 bases from V and 0 bases from J; junction bases left unmatched: 10. The CDR3 runs 17 residues. DNA for the CDR3: TGTGCCAGCAGCGGACTAGCGGAGCAAACGTACCAAGAGACCCAGTACTCC. Translation gives CASSGLAEQTYQETQYS.

Only a few counts were recorded for this clonotype. V gene TRBV10-3 combines with J gene TRBJ2-5; 10 positions agree with TRBD2. The germline gives CDR1 ENHRY, CDR2 SYGVKD. The V and J ends lost 5 bases and 4 bases, in that order; junction bases with no gene match: 4. CDR3 length equals 14 residues. CDR3 sequence (DNA): TGTGCCATCAGTTCTAGCGGGAGTGCAGAGACCCAGTACTTC. Its translation: CAISSSGSAETQYF.

This clonotype was detected a few times. The V call is TRBV28, the J call TRBJ2-5, with TRBD1 matching 7 bases. This CDR3 region has 14 residues. The V gene end was trimmed by 5 bases and the J gene end by 5 bases; junction bases not matched to a gene: 8. CDR1 and CDR2 from the germline V gene are MDHEN and SYDVKM. CDR3 DNA sequence: TGTGCCAGCAGTACCACAGGGGTAGGGGAGACCCAGTACTTC. It specifies CASSTTGVGETQYF.

The J gene is TRBJ2-3, the V gene TRBV9; D may be TRBD1 or TRBD2 (6 bases each). The tail of the sequence fits TRBJ2-5 better, so the J call may be wrong. There are 14 residues in the CDR3. The germline CDR1 and CDR2 sequences are SGDLS and YYNGEE. The CDR3 loop is CASSVEGGGGTQYF. DNA of the CDR3: TGTGCCAGCAGCGTAGAGGGCGGAGGGGGGACCCAGTACTTC.

This clonotype has a count of ten or more. This chain joins TRBV30 and TRBJ2-2; TRBD2 might be the D (5 bases). Trimming shortened V by 7 bases and J by 1 base, and 7 bases separated the two germline ends. Looked up from germline, CDR1 is GTSNPN and CDR2 is SVGIG (reference sequence). The CDR3 spans 12 residues. The CDR3 sequence is CAFGKNTGELFF. As DNA, the CDR3 is TGTGCCTTCGGGAAGAACACCGGGGAGCTGTTTTTT.

This chain links TRBV7-9 with TRBJ2-7; 9 positions agree with TRBD2. CDR1 SEHNR and CDR2 FQNEAQ come from the germline V gene (reference sequence). The CDR3 length is 14 residues. Trimming took 3 bases from V and 5 from J; bases not matched to a gene: 5. The CDR3 region is CASSLREGTHEQYF. The CDR3 DNA follows: TGTGCCAGCAGCTTGCGGGAGGGGACGCACGAGCAGTACTTC.

The chain couples TRBV19 to TRBJ2-3, with 10 bases fitting TRBD2. The J segment lost 7 bases and the V segment lost 3 bases, leaving 19 bases of the junction unmatched. CDR3 length: 19 residues. Germline V gene lookup returns CDR1 LNHDA and CDR2 SQIVND (reference sequence). CDR3 region: CASSILLRSGRASGNTQYF. In DNA form, the CDR3 reads TGTGCCAGTAGTATCCTCCTCCGAAGCGGGAGGGCCAGCGGTAATACGCAGTATTTT.

The rearrangement uses TRBV7-9 and TRBJ1-5; 9 bases match TRBD1. This CDR3 is built from 16 residues. The germline CDR1 and CDR2 sequences are SEHNR and FQNEAQ (reference sequence). Unmatched junction bases numbered 14, after V lost 5 bases and J lost 9 bases. The CDR3 loop is CASSAGSGTGSLPQHF. The CDR3 nucleotides read TGTGCCAGCAGCGCAGGATCCGGGACAGGGTCGCTGCCCCAGCATTTT.

With respect to this clonotype: This CDR3 is missing its conserved last phenylalanine or tryptophan, likely due to a read error. The chain recombines TRBV12-5 with TRBJ2-3, with unresolved D. Germline V gene sequence: CDR1 LGHNT, CDR2 FRNRAP. With 6 bases removed from V and 2 bases from J, the gap between germline ends came to 3 bases. This CDR3 has 11 residues. CDR3 in DNA: TGTGCTAGTGGCCTCACAGATACGCAGTATCTT. Encoded protein: CASGLTDTQYL.

This clonotype showed up many times. V and J are TRBV6-1 and TRBJ2-4; 8 nucleotides line up with TRBD1. J lost 7 bases, V lost 5 bases, and 7 bases had no gene match. This CDR3 is 14 amino acids long. CDR1 and CDR2 from the germline V gene are MNHNS and SASEGT. The CDR3 spells CASSPLGQGNIQYF. CDR3 nucleotides: TGTGCCAGCAGTCCCCTAGGACAGGGCAACATTCAGTACTTC.

The J gene is TRBJ2-7, the V gene TRBV28; no clear D gene. The length of the CDR3 is 14 residues. V lost 3 bases to trimming and J lost 1 base, with 10 bases between them. The germline V gene has CDR1 MDHEN and CDR2 SYDVKM. The CDR3 bases are TGTGCCAGCAGTTTGGACGTTTCGTCCTACGAGCAGTACTTC. It encodes CASSLDVSSYEQYF.

V gene TRBV12-3 or TRBV12-4 combines with J gene TRBJ1-2; D not certain. V was clipped by 6 bases and J by 4 bases, with 18 bases between them. The CDR3 loop spans 15 amino acids. This CDR3 reads CASSPNNRAFYGYTF. The DNA for the CDR3 is TGTGCCAGCAGCCCTAATAACCGGGCCTTCTATGGCTACACCTTC.

This chain links TRBV29-1 with TRBJ2-1; 16 bases match TRBD2. The germline CDR1 and CDR2 sequences are SQVTM and ANQGSEA. This CDR3 contains 15 residues. CDR3 residues: CTGSMGLAGGNEQFF. CDR3 bases: TGCACCGGAAGTATGGGACTAGCGGGAGGGAATGAGCAGTTCTTC.

This clonotype was seen a few times. This sequence joins TRBV20-1 and TRBJ1-2; D uncertain. Looked up from germline, CDR1 is DFQATT and CDR2 is SNEGSKA (reference sequence). The CDR3 covers 14 residues. The germline V and J ends were trimmed by 6 bases and 8 bases, with 22 bases remaining between them. Here the CDR3 reads CSATGSRRARGYTF. CDR3 bases: TGCAGTGCCACCGGGTCGAGAAGGGCCAGGGGCTACACCTTC.

V is TRBV6-2 or TRBV6-3 and J is TRBJ2-3; a weak D match, TRBD2 (6 bases). The germline V gene encodes CDR1 MNHEY and CDR2 SVGEGT. The V end lost 2 bases, the J end lost 2 bases, and 11 bases lay between the germline ends. The length of the CDR3 is 15 residues. DNA of the CDR3: TGTGCCAGCAGTTACCACGGGAGTTCCACAGATACGCAGTATTTT. Protein sequence: CASSYHGSSTDTQYF.

The J gene is TRBJ2-3, the V gene TRBV20-1; a possible D gene is TRBD1 (5 bases). Trimming took 3 bases from V and 0 from J, leaving 7 bases between them. Germline CDR1 reads DFQATT; CDR2 reads SNEGSKA (reference sequence). The CDR3 runs 13 residues. The CDR3 DNA follows: TGCAGTGCTAGGGCAGGGAGCACAGATACGCAGTATTTT. Its translation: CSARAGSTDTQYF.